A single T cell receptor beta chain is shown here with its context. Its matching antigen is unknown. From its re-call of the 5' RACE reads, TCRdb lists each CDR3 protein once, without DNA. This repertoire includes a few hundred thousand distinct CDR3 sequences. This sample was included in a study of T cells expressing NK-cell markers. From germline, CDR1 is LNHDA and CDR2 SQIVND (reference sequence). The CDR3 is made up of 16 amino acids. Points from the study as a whole: The CD3+CD56-NKG2C+ fraction was also led by these clonotypes in a few donors.

The sequence was collected from a man younger than 35 in good health. Sequences were obtained from blood T cells: a sorted CD56 or NKG2C T cell subset, CD4+ or CD8+ T cells, or bulk PBMC T cells (not recorded which). The chain joins TRBV19 to TRBJ2-1; TCRdb outputs TRBD2, but without DNA this stays unchecked. CDR3 loop: CASSISPRLAGGEQFF.